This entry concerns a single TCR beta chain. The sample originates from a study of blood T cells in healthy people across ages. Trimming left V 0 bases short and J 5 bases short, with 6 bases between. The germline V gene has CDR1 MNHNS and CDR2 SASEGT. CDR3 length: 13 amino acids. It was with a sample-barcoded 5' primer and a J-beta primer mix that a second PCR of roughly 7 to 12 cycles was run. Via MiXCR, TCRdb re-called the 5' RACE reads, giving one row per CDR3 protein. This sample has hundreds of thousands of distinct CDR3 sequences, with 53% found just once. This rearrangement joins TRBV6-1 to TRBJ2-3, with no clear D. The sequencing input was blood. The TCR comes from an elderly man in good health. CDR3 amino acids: CASSEARGDTQYF. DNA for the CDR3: TGTGCCAGCAGTGAAGCGCGAGGAGATACGCAGTATTTT.